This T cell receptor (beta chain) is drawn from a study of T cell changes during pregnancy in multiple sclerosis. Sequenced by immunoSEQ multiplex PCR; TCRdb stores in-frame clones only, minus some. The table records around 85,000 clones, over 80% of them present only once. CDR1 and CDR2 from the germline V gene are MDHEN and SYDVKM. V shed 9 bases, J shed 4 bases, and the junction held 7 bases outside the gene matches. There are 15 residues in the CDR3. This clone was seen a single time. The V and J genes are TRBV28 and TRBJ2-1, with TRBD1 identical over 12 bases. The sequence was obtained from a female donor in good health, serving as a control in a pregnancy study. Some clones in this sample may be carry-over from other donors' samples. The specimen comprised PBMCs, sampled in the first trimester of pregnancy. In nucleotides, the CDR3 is TGTGCCAGTCCGGGACAGGGGGCGAAATACAATGAGCAGTTCTTC. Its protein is CASPGQGAKYNEQFF.